This TCR beta chain was captured by sequencing in a study of cytomegalovirus exposure and HLA in healthy donors. Study overall: Drawn from HLA-typed donors, approximately 85 million unique TCRs were held in an early data release.

Broader study findings: Only CMV serostatus was available as immune exposure information. Donors belonging to an Asian-associated ancestry cluster reportedly showed fewer N-insertions in productive TCRs than the roughly 700-donor mean, according to what a later analysis found.

This CDR3 has 15 residues. Looked up from germline, CDR1 is SGDLS and CDR2 is YYNGEE. V trimming: 4 bases; J trimming: 7 bases; junction bases outside the gene matches: 11. PCR amplification relied on 60 Vbeta primers (plus 13 Jbeta primers). The table came from immunoSEQ multiplex PCR; TCRdb's copy has only in-frame clones and leaves some out. The sample includes roughly 110,000 clones, 77% seen only once; the top ten take 4.2%. As regards this clone: What it binds is not known.

Healthy bone marrow donors made up the cohort. The material sequenced was PBMCs. The chain uses TRBV9 and TRBJ2-5, with 9 nucleotides matching TRBD1. The TCR comes from a male donor in good health and CMV-seronegative. CDR3 protein: CASSPRTGDYGTQYF. The CDR3 bases are TGTGCCAGCAGCCCCCGGACAGGGGATTACGGGACCCAGTACTTC.